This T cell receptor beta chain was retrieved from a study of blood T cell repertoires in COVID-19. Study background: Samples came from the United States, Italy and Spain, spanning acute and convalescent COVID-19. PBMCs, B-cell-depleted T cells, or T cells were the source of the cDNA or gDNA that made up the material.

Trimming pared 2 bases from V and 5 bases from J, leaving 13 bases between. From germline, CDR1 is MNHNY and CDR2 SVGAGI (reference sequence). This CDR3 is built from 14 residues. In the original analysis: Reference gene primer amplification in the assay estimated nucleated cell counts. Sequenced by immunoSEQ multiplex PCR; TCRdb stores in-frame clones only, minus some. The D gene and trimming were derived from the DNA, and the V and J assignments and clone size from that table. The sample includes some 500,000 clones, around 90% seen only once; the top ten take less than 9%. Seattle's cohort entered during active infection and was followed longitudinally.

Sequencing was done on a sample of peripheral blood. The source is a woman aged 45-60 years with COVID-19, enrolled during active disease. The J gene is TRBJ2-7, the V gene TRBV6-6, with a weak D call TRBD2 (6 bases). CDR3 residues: CASSYGTEGHEQYF. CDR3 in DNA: TGTGCCAGCAGTTACGGGACGGAGGGCCACGAGCAGTACTTC.